A single TCR beta chain is shown here with its context. The antigen is not known. The data were taken from a study of graft-versus-host responses after intestinal transplantation. For the study at large: Transplantation in recipients was multivisceral, liver-intestinal, or isolated intestinal. All recipients got anti-thymocyte globulin induction, then tacrolimus and steroids for 2 to 4 years. Study-level results: In recipient marrow, GvH clones were found, and some appeared first in ileum or blood.

J gave up 3 bases and V 5 bases, and 10 bases lay outside the gene matches. CDR1 and CDR2 (germline): SGHRS, YFSETQ. The CDR3 is 16 amino acids. TCRdb's table, derived via immunoSEQ multiplex PCR, lists solely in-frame clones and lacks some. The sample lists approximately 75,000 clones, 94% occurring once. This rearrangement joins TRBV5-1 to TRBJ2-3; 9 bases are a match to TRBD1. The clonotype originates from a human donor who received an intestinal transplant. This specimen was unstimulated CD8+ T cells sorted from spleen or lymph node cells, taken before intestinal transplant. The CDR3 reads CASSYDRGGFTDTQYF. In DNA form, the CDR3 reads TGCGCCAGCAGTTATGACAGGGGGGGTTTTACAGATACGCAGTATTTT.